This T cell receptor (beta chain) derives from a study of CD8+CD57+ T cells in acquired aplastic anemia (dated by TCRdb to between 2017 and 2018). Some background on the complete study: A mean of roughly 3.2 ug of DNA, ranging from 0.2 to 27.4 ug, was extracted from sorted CD4+ and CD8+ cells. A CD8+CD57+ expansion meant a frequency higher than the mean frequency seen in healthy subjects. What the authors observed across the whole study: No significant difference in CD8+ Simpson's diversity was found between patients and healthy controls (P=0.060). About 29 CD8+ CDR3 sequences were found to be shared between patients and controls, but these sequences appeared to be highly expressed in patients and within the immunodominant clones of the patients.

Profiling of TCR beta VDJ combinations and CDR3 sequences used genomic DNA as the template. An Illumina HiSeq 2000 was used for TCR repertoire sequencing. Concerning the study's data processing: Repertoires were assessed using TRBV/TRBJ rearrangement plots, CDR3 size and DJ length profiles, and Simpson's diversity index. Whichever DNA sequence was most abundant in the deep sequencing data was defined as the immunodominant clone. CDR3 amino acid sequences were checked for sharing across subjects and were also compared against the VDJdb database and published repertoires. TCRdb reworked the public reads: Q25 trimming with fastp, MiXCR clone assembly, productive beta chains retained. Entries are consolidated by CDR3 protein sequence, retaining the most common genes and DNA. TCRdb, rather than the study authors, made the V and J calls. The sample table contains approximately 130,000 distinct CDR3 sequences; only one count was recorded for almost 40% of them. The ten largest make up more than 2.5% of the sample.

Expansion of CD8+CD57+ cells had been shown by flow cytometry in the patients chosen for sequencing. Every patient had a diagnosis of severe acquired aplastic anemia based on International Study of Aplastic Anemia and Agranulocytosis and Camitta criteria. No therapy had been received by the patients at the time of blood sampling. TCR repertoires of sorted CD4+ and CD8+ blood T cells from severe aplastic anemia patients and healthy subjects were deep-sequenced in the study. In the USA, patient enrollment took place under clinicaltrials.gov protocols 00001620, 01623167, 00001397, 00071045, 00081523 and 00961064. Ficoll-Paque density gradient centrifugation was used to isolate peripheral blood mononuclear cells. CD4+ and CD8+ T cells were sorted by FACS or magnetic beads before DNA extraction. From the cysteine through the phenylalanine, the CDR3 covers 16 amino acids. CDR3 DNA is the only sequence kept; it has 48 bases, read in frame from the first base. After removal of 6 bases from V and 1 base from J, the junction retains 11 bases not matched to a gene.

This clonotype was recorded many times. The target of this receptor is not known. Per-base qualities were not stored, and no clone one base away is much larger. The TCR was taken from a human donor with aplastic anemia. Recombination linked TRBV12-3 or TRBV12-4 to TRBJ1-2; 7 bases in between match TRBD1. The specimen sequenced was sorted CD4+, CD8+, or CD8+CD57+ T cells (not recorded which) from PBMCs. CDR3 loop: CASSLRLTGHNYGYTF. Read as DNA, the sequence is TGTGCCAGCAGCCTCCGTTTGACAGGGCATAACTATGGCTACACCTTC.